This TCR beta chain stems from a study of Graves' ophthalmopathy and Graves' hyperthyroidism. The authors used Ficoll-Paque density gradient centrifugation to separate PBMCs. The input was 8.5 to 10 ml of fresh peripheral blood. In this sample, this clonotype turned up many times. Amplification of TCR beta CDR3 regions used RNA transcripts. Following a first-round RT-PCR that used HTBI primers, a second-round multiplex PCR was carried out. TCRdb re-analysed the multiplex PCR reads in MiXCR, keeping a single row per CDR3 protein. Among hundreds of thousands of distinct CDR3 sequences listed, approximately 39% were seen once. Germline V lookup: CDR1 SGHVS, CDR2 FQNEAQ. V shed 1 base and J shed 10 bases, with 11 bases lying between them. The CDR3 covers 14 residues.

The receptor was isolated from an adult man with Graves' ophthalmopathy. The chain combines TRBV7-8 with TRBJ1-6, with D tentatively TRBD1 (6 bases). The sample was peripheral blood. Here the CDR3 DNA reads TGTGCCAGCAGCTTAGGGGACAAGGGCTCACCCCTCCACTTT. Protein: CASSLGDKGSPLHF.